The present TCR beta chain was sequenced within a study of blood T cell repertoires in COVID-19. Study as a whole: COVID-19 samples collected from the United States, Italy and Spain covered acute and convalescent phases. In each case, the material was cDNA or gDNA derived from T cells, B-cell-depleted T cells, or PBMCs.

Germline loops: CDR1 SGHDN, CDR2 FVKESK. The CDR3 has 17 amino acids. V shed 5 bases and J 1 base; nucleotides not matched to a gene: 9. In the original workflow: Nucleated cell number was recorded as an estimate derived from reference gene primer amplification. Only in-frame clones appear in the TCRdb table, and some are missing; sequencing was by immunoSEQ multiplex PCR. That table furnishes V, J and clone size, whereas the DNA furnished D and trimming. This table holds tens of thousands of clones, around 82% found once. The sequence came from a man aged 45-65 years with active or convalescent COVID-19. The chain has TRBV14 and TRBJ1-5, with 9 bases fitting TRBD1. Sequenced: peripheral blood. The CDR3 DNA reads TGTGCCAGCAGCGCGGGACAGGGAATCTTGAGCAATCAGCCCCAGCATTTT. Its protein product is CASSAGQGILSNQPQHF.